This T cell receptor beta chain was observed in a study of cytomegalovirus exposure and HLA in healthy donors. It was with 60 Vbeta and 13 Jbeta primers that the PCR ran. Data came from immunoSEQ multiplex PCR; TCRdb stores just in-frame clones and leaves some out. This table has just under 95,000 clones, roughly four fifths appearing once. This sequence was found in a human donor in good health. The sequenced sample consisted of PBMCs.

As DNA, the CDR3 is TGTGCCAGCAGGGGGTTAGTGGCGGCCGGGGGGGAGCAGTACTTC. Translated: CASRGLVAAGGEQYF. This sequence joins TRBV2 and TRBJ2-7; 7 bases align to TRBD2. J gave up 7 bases and V 6 bases, and 15 bases lay outside the gene matches. CDR3 size: 15 residues. Germline values: CDR1 SNHLY, CDR2 FYNNEI. Looking up the rest from reference TRBV2 and TRBJ2-7 gives the full variable domain: EPEVTQTPSHQVTQMGQEVILRCVPISNHLYFYWYRQILGQKVEFLVSFYNNEISEKSEIFDDQFSVERPDGSNFTLKIRSTKLEDSAMYFCASRGLVAAGGEQYFGPGTRLTVT.